The 13 T cell receptor beta chains listed next were all sequenced from one sample in a study of CD8+CD57+ T cells in acquired aplastic anemia. Only patients with CD8+CD57+ cell expansion on flow cytometry were chosen for sequencing. The template used for profiling TCR beta VDJ and CDR3 was genomic DNA. TCRdb reprocessed the reads via MiXCR and lists one record per CDR3 protein. Seen here are around 500,000 distinct CDR3 sequences, around 32% observed once, and the top ten hold roughly 0.8%. The sample comprised sorted CD4+, CD8+, or CD8+CD57+ T cells (not recorded which) from PBMCs. All receptors derive from a human donor with aplastic anemia.

This clonotype was seen ten or more times. The chain is built from TRBV29-1 and TRBJ1-5, with D unclear. The CDR3 runs 13 residues. CDR1 SQVTM and CDR2 ANQGSEA come from the germline V gene. Trimming took off 6 bases at V and 2 bases at J, with 11 bases between the two ends. Written as DNA, the CDR3 is TGCAGCGTAGAGTATGGGGGCAATCAGCCCCAGCATTTT. It codes for CSVEYGGNQPQHF.

Turning to this clonotype: Relative to the germline gene, one junction end is altered; a read error may explain this. This chain joins TRBV29-1 and TRBJ2-6; D is uncertain. CDR3 length: 13 residues. Germline-derived CDR1 and CDR2 are SQVTM and ANQGSEA. The CDR3 is CSVEVIGAVTEAF. Written as DNA, the CDR3 is TGCAGCGTTGAGGTAATTGGTGCGGTCACTGAAGCTTTC.

The chain carries TRBV25-1 and TRBJ2-1; tentatively, D is TRBD2 (7 bases). Trimming pared 6 bases from V and 2 bases from J, leaving 14 bases between. The CDR3 covers 15 residues. CDR1 and CDR2 from the germline V gene are MGHDK and SYGVNS. The CDR3 here is CASSLMGGPYNEQFF. DNA of the CDR3: TGTGCCAGCAGCTTAATGGGGGGGCCCTACAATGAGCAGTTCTTC.

This clonotype was picked up many times. This chain's CDR3 is CASSLAAPSYGYTF. DNA for the CDR3: TGTGCCAGCAGCTTAGCGGCACCCTCCTATGGCTACACCTTC. V is TRBV7-8 and J is TRBJ1-2; D remains unclear. This CDR3 has 14 amino acids. CDR1 is SGHVS, CDR2 FQNEAQ, per germline. V was trimmed by 0 bases and J by 4 bases, leaving 9 bases between them.

At least ten counts were recorded for this clonotype. The chain recombines TRBV10-2 with TRBJ2-1; D uncertain. CDR1 WSHSY and CDR2 SAAADI come from the germline V gene. This CDR3 region has 11 residues. Trimming cost V 5 bases and J 7 bases, with 6 bases left between them. The CDR3 reads CASSHSNEQFF. CDR3 sequence (DNA): TGCGCCAGCAGTCACTCGAATGAGCAGTTCTTC.

This clonotype turned up a few times. The chain combines TRBV15 with TRBJ1-3, with D tentatively TRBD1 (5 bases). CDR1 is LNHNV and CDR2 is YYDKDF in the germline V gene (reference sequence). The CDR3 loop spans 15 amino acids. The ends were cut back, 0 bases at V and 9 bases at J, with 15 bases in the middle. The CDR3 DNA reads TGTGCCACCAGCAGAGATCCTCAAGCCGGGGGCACCATATATTTT. Protein sequence: CATSRDPQAGGTIYF.

V gene TRBV9 combines with J gene TRBJ2-7; 12 nucleotides line up with TRBD1. CDR1 SGDLS and CDR2 YYNGEE come from the germline V gene. This CDR3 comprises 18 residues. Losses at the gene ends were 3 bases for V and 3 bases for J; bases not matched to a gene: 13. The CDR3 nucleotides read TGTGCCAGCAGCGAGGGACAGGGGGCAACTGAAGCGCACTACGAGCAGTACTTC. It translates to CASSEGQGATEAHYEQYF.

Concerning this clonotype itself: At one end the junction does not follow the germline gene, possibly because of a read error. The rearrangement uses TRBV28 and TRBJ1-1, with no clear D. Germline values: CDR1 MDHEN, CDR2 SYDVKM. The CDR3 has 12 residues. CDR3 amino acids: CAAMTQNTEAFF. The CDR3, as DNA: TGCGCCGCAATGACGCAGAACACTGAAGCTTTCTTT.

This clonotype was observed many times. The rearrangement uses TRBV20-1 and TRBJ1-2; D is unresolved. Deletions cut 1 base from V and 4 bases from J, with 10 bases between. Germline-derived CDR1 and CDR2 are DFQATT and SNEGSKA (reference sequence). This CDR3 is 13 amino acids long. The CDR3 DNA reads as TGCAGTGCTAGAGGGACGGAAAGCTATGGCTACACCTTC. Its translation is CSARGTESYGYTF.

J is TRBJ1-6 and V is TRBV15; TRBD1 aligns across 7 bases. Germline CDR1 reads LNHNV; CDR2 reads YYDKDF (reference sequence). After removal of 8 bases from V and 7 bases from J, the junction contained 14 bases not matched to a gene. The CDR3 contains 16 residues. The CDR3: CATGRVTGETNSPLHF. In DNA form, the CDR3 reads TGTGCCACCGGTAGGGTTACAGGGGAGACGAATTCACCCCTCCACTTT.

This clonotype was found once. V gene TRBV6-2 or TRBV6-3 combines with J gene TRBJ2-7; 10 bases line up with TRBD1. V was pared by 4 bases and J by 0 bases, with 6 bases of the junction left unmatched. The CDR3 runs to 16 residues. Per the germline V gene, CDR1 is MNHEY and CDR2 is SVGEGT. The CDR3 DNA sequence: TGTGCCAGCAGTTTCCCGACAGGGGGCGCCTCCTACGAGCAGTACTTC. Its translation: CASSFPTGGASYEQYF.

This clonotype was counted a single time. V usage is TRBV9 and J usage is TRBJ1-6, with 11 bases that match TRBD1. Germline loops: CDR1 SGDLS, CDR2 YYNGEE. V lost 4 bases to trimming and J lost 9 bases; unmatched junction nucleotides: 12. CDR3 length equals 17 residues. CDR3 in amino acids: CASSLASGQGDPSPLHF. The CDR3 DNA follows: TGTGCCAGCAGCCTAGCCTCGGGACAGGGGGATCCTTCACCCCTCCACTTT.

This clonotype was recorded at least ten times. This rearrangement joins TRBV2 to TRBJ2-7; D might be TRBD2 (5 bases). This CDR3 has 13 amino acids. V lost 6 bases and J 2 bases, leaving 11 bases between the germline ends. Per germline, CDR1 SNHLY and CDR2 FYNNEI. The DNA of the CDR3 is TGTGCCAGCAGGCTAGCTATTACCTACGAGCAGTACTTC. The encoded protein is CASRLAITYEQYF.